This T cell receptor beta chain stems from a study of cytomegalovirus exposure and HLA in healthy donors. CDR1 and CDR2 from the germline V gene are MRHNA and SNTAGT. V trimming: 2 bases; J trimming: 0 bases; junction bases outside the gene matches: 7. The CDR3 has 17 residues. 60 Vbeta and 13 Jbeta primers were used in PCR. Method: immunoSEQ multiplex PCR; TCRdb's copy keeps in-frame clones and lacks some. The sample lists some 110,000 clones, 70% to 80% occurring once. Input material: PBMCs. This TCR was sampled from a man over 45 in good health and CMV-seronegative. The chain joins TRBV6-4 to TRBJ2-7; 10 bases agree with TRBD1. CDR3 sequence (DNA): TGTGCCAGCAGTGACGGAACCGGGACAGGGGTCTCCTACGAGCAGTACGTC. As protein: CASSDGTGTGVSYEQYV.